The 12 T cell receptor beta chains in this list originate from one sample, sequenced in a study of cytomegalovirus exposure and HLA in healthy donors. Amplification used 60 Vbeta primers and 13 Jbeta primers. The data were produced by immunoSEQ multiplex PCR, yet TCRdb's version contains in-frame clones alone and is incomplete. The data hold approximately 110,000 clones, with 73% observed a single time. What was sequenced was PBMCs. The receptors were sampled from a man aged 40-49 years in good health and CMV-seronegative.

The rearrangement uses TRBV14 and TRBJ1-2; D gene uncertain. CDR3 size: 16 residues. V lost 4 bases and J 1 base, leaving 16 bases between the germline ends. The germline V gene encodes CDR1 SGHDN and CDR2 FVKESK. The CDR3 sequence is CASSPRLRAGNYGYTF. The CDR3 DNA sequence: TGTGCCAGCAGCCCCCGTCTGCGAGCGGGTAACTATGGCTACACCTTC.

The rearrangement joins TRBV7-6 to TRBJ2-2; 7 bases align to TRBD1. The V segment lost 2 bases and the J segment 4 bases; nucleotides outside the gene matches: 7. Germline CDR1 reads SGHVS; CDR2 reads FNYEAQ. This CDR3 has 16 residues. The CDR3 DNA follows: TGTGCCAGCAGCTTAAATGGACAGGTATCCACCGGGGAGCTGTTTTTT. It translates to CASSLNGQVSTGELFF.

CDR3 in amino acids: CASSGRGSTGELFF. The CDR3 DNA is TGTGCCAGCAGCGGTAGGGGATCCACCGGGGAGCTGTTTTTT. V is TRBV9 and J is TRBJ2-2; possible D gene TRBD1, 5 bases. Trimming shortened V by 3 bases and J by 4 bases, and 10 bases separated the two germline ends. The CDR3 runs 14 residues. Germline CDR1 SGDLS, CDR2 YYNGEE.

The gene calls are TRBV9 and TRBJ2-7, with D tentatively TRBD2 (5 bases). The CDR3 consists of 12 residues. CDR1 and CDR2 from the germline V gene are SGDLS and YYNGEE. V dropped 3 bases and J dropped 6 bases, with 10 bases sitting between them. This chain's CDR3 is CASSAVEGEQYF. In DNA, the CDR3 is TGTGCCAGCAGCGCTGTAGAGGGCGAGCAGTACTTC.

The genes are TRBV5-1 and TRBJ1-3; D is ambiguous. The CDR3 spans 15 residues. Germline CDR1 and CDR2: SGHRS and YFSETQ. Trimming left V 0 bases short and J 4 bases short, with 11 bases between. DNA of the CDR3: TGCGCCAGCAGCTTGGACAGTCCAATCGGAAACACCATATATTTT. Protein: CASSLDSPIGNTIYF. The entire variable domain, with the rest obtained from reference TRBV5-1 and TRBJ1-3, is as follows: KAGVTQTPRYLIKTRGQQVTLSCSPISGHRSVSWYQQTPGQGLQFLFEYFSETQRNKGNFPGRFSGRQFSNSRSEMNVSTLELGDSALYLCASSLDSPIGNTIYFGEGSWLTVV.

This clone appeared a few times. The chain uses TRBV19 and TRBJ2-7, with TRBD1 matching 9 bases. V gave up 1 base and J gave up 3 bases; unmatched junction bases: 4. Germline CDR1 reads LNHDA; CDR2 reads SQIVND (reference sequence). This CDR3 spans 15 amino acids. The CDR3 here is CASSIVGTGYYEQYF. The CDR3, as DNA: TGTGCCAGTAGTATAGTGGGGACAGGGTACTACGAGCAGTACTTC.

The chain links TRBV19 to TRBJ2-1, with 8 nucleotides matching TRBD2. Germline lookup yields CDR1 LNHDA and CDR2 SQIVND (reference sequence). The CDR3 length is 15 residues. The V and J ends lost 1 base and 8 bases, in that order; junction bases with no gene match: 7. In DNA form, the CDR3 reads TGTGCCAGTAGTATAGGAAGCGGGGGAAGGGATGAGCAGTTCTTC. This codes for CASSIGSGGRDEQFF. The complete variable domain, with remaining parts taken from reference TRBV19 and TRBJ2-1, reads DGGITQSPKYLFRKEGQNVTLSCEQNLNHDAMYWYRQDPGQGLRLIYYSQIVNDFQKGDIAEGYSVSREKKESFPLTVTSAQKNPTAFYLCASSIGSGGRDEQFFGPGTRLTVL.

This clone appeared a few times. This chain uses TRBV27 with TRBJ2-5; 8 bases are a match to TRBD2. CDR1 and CDR2 from the germline V gene are MNHEY and SMNVEV (reference sequence). The CDR3 extends over 16 amino acids. Trimming at V came to 5 bases and at J to 5 bases, leaving 13 bases not matched to a gene. The CDR3: CASSSRLAHPGETQYF. In DNA, the CDR3 is TGTGCCAGCAGTAGCAGACTAGCGCACCCCGGGGAGACCCAGTACTTC.

The V gene is TRBV19, the J gene TRBJ2-7, with TRBD1 matching 9 bases. Looked up from germline, CDR1 is LNHDA and CDR2 is SQIVND (reference sequence). CDR3 length equals 15 residues. Trimming took 5 bases from V and 5 from J; bases not matched to a gene: 10. The CDR3 nucleotides read TGTGCCAGTAGTCCGACAGGGGGGGTCCCCCACGAGCAGTACTTC. It specifies CASSPTGGVPHEQYF. Looking up the rest from reference TRBV19 and TRBJ2-7 gives the full variable domain: DGGITQSPKYLFRKEGQNVTLSCEQNLNHDAMYWYRQDPGQGLRLIYYSQIVNDFQKGDIAEGYSVSREKKESFPLTVTSAQKNPTAFYLCASSPTGGVPHEQYFGPGTRLTVT.

This clone is a singleton in its sample. V and J are TRBV27 and TRBJ1-1; D is perhaps TRBD1 (5 bases). V was trimmed by 3 bases and J by 3 bases, leaving 14 bases between them. Germline V gene data show CDR1 as MNHEY and CDR2 as SMNVEV (reference sequence). CDR3 length: 15 amino acids. The CDR3 bases are TGTGCCAGCAGTTTCTTTACAGGACCACACACTGAAGCTTTCTTT. It codes for CASSFFTGPHTEAFF.

The rearrangement links TRBV7-2 to TRBJ1-2; 10 bases fit TRBD1. The germline CDR1 and CDR2 sequences are SGHTA and FQGNSA. V was clipped by 5 bases and J by 5 bases; unmatched bases: 8. This CDR3 has 15 amino acids. DNA for the CDR3: TGTGCCAGCAGCCCAGATCTGGGACAGGGGTATGGCTACACCTTC. This codes for CASSPDLGQGYGYTF.

The chain recombines TRBV7-3 with TRBJ1-1, with a tentative D call TRBD1 (6 bases). The CDR3 has 13 amino acids. Trimming removed 6 bases at V and 8 bases at J, with 16 bases between. Germline loops: CDR1 SGHTA, CDR2 FQGTGA. CDR3 coding DNA: TGTGCCAGCAGGAGTCAGGGGAAAGGGGAAGCTTTCTTT. It is translated as CASRSQGKGEAFF.